The rows below give T cell receptor beta chains drawn from one sample of a study of vaccination and CD4 T cells after COVID-19. Their antigens remain unidentified. Each CDR3 protein gets one entry after TCRdb re-called the PCR reads with MiXCR. The data contain about 20,000 distinct CDR3 sequences, less than 65% of them singletons. The sequencing here drew on CD4+ T cells from blood, cultured in vitro, taken after SARS-CoV-2 vaccination. Receptor source: a human donor who had recovered from COVID-19. Each CDR3 is given with its conserved first and last residue. The D gene is left open where the match is weak. Size tells how often a clone was seen (once, few, many) or the class of an expanded clone, and some rows leave it out.

clone_size | d_call | j_call | v_call | cdr3_aa | cdr3_nt
. | . | TRBJ1-4 | TRBV20-1 | CSATQGADEKLFF | TGCAGTGCCACACAGGGCGCTGATGAAAAACTGTTTTTT
. | TRBD1 | TRBJ1-4 | TRBV2 | CASSAGGAVEKLFF | TGTGCCAGCAGTGCAGGGGGCGCGGTCGAAAAACTGTTTTTT
. | . | TRBJ1-2 | TRBV2 | CASSLRRDYGYTF | TGTGCCAGCAGCCTGAGACGGGACTATGGCTACACCTTC
. | . | TRBJ1-3 | TRBV29-1 | CSVGTRLSSGNTIYF | TGCAGCGTTGGAACAAGGCTAAGCTCTGGAAACACCATATATTTT
. | . | TRBJ1-1 | TRBV20-1 | CSARGFGVGQRNTEAFF | TGCAGTGCTAGGGGGTTTGGGGTTGGACAGAGAAACACTGAAGCTTTCTTT
. | TRBD1 | TRBJ2-5 | TRBV5-1 | CASRKPGQGGETQYF | TGCGCCAGCAGAAAACCGGGACAGGGGGGCGAGACCCAGTACTTC
few | . | TRBJ2-2 | TRBV30 | CAWSQGMAGELFF | TGTGCCTGGAGCCAGGGAATGGCCGGGGAGCTGTTTTTT
few | . | TRBJ2-3 | TRBV6-4 | CAGGDTQYF | TGTGCCGGAGGGGATACGCAGTATTTT
once | . | TRBJ1-1 | TRBV5-1 | CASSPVDGNTEAFF | TGCGCCAGCAGCCCCGTGGACGGGAACACTGAAGCTTTCTTT
. | TRBD2 | TRBJ2-1 | TRBV6-1 | CASSQRGPRSYNEQFF | TGTGCCAGCAGTCAGCGGGGGCCCCGTTCCTACAATGAGCAGTTCTTC
few | . | TRBJ1-2 | TRBV19 | CASSRGWQANYGYTF | TGTGCCAGTAGTAGAGGTTGGCAGGCAAACTATGGCTACACCTTC
. | . | TRBJ1-5 | TRBV20-1 | CSAIPSGDGQPQHF | TGCAGTGCTATTCCGTCGGGGGATGGTCAGCCCCAGCATTTT
few | . | TRBJ1-5 | TRBV19 | CASSKGTGFSNQPQHF | TGTGCCAGTAGTAAAGGTACAGGGTTTAGCAATCAGCCCCAGCATTTT
few | . | TRBJ1-1 | TRBV6-1 | CASRYAGANTEAFF | TGTGCCAGCAGGTATGCAGGGGCGAACACTGAAGCTTTCTTT
. | . | TRBJ1-1 | TRBV19 | CASSILQGIEAFF | TGTGCCAGTAGTATTCTGCAGGGAATTGAAGCTTTCTTT